This T cell receptor beta chain was captured in a study of monozygotic twins with inflammatory bowel disease. Starting material for each TCR library was around 3,500 ng of total RNA. cDNA was produced in eight separate reactions per sample. For each CDR3 protein, TCRdb gives one entry from its re-call of the 5' RACE reads, without DNA. Found here are about 420,000 distinct CDR3 sequences; the top ten clones hold about 2.3%. Germline values: CDR1 ENHRY, CDR2 SYGVKD. This CDR3 has 15 residues. This clonotype originated in a human donor with ulcerative colitis or Crohn's disease, or a healthy co-twin of an affected twin (not recorded which). Sequencing was performed on blood. The chain links TRBV10-3 to TRBJ2-3; the TRBD1 assignment by TCRdb is unverifiable without DNA. This CDR3 reads CAISESGQGSDTQYF.